One T cell receptor (beta chain) is described in this entry. As yet, its antigen is unknown. The sample belongs to a study of chemoradiotherapy in HPV16-positive cancers. CDR1 is MNHNY and CDR2 is SVGAGI in the germline V gene (reference sequence). This CDR3 has 16 residues. The V gene end was trimmed by 4 bases and the J gene end by 7 bases; junction bases not matched to a gene: 7. Using immunoSEQ multiplex PCR, the repertoire was profiled, and TCRdb retains in-frame clones only, with some absent. The sample includes some 34,000 clones, 85% to 90% of them seen just once. General study findings and limits: HPV-specific T cells were functionally defined from only a couple of HPV16-positive patients.

The TCR sequence derives from a human donor with HPV-associated anogenital cancer. V is TRBV6-6 and J is TRBJ1-6; 10 nucleotides match TRBD1. Sequenced material: blood, taken from a patient who underwent chemoradiotherapy. Written as DNA, the CDR3 is TGTGCCAGCAGTTTCGGACAGGGGGTTTGGAATTCACCCCTCCACTTT. Its translation: CASSFGQGVWNSPLHF.